This TCR beta chain was identified in a study of blood T cell repertoires in COVID-19. The assay was immunoSEQ multiplex PCR, and TCRdb's table has in-frame clones only and misses some. The sample has 130,000 to 150,000 clones; roughly 82% are singletons. The CDR3 length is 15 residues. Per the germline V gene, CDR1 is LGHDT and CDR2 is YNNKEL (reference sequence). V shed 4 bases and J shed 3 bases, with 15 bases lying between them. Input material: peripheral blood. This TCR derives from a human donor with acute or convalescent COVID-19. The donor label of this sample is uncertain. V and J are TRBV3-1 (or the pseudogene TRBV3-2) and TRBJ1-2, with TRBD1 as a possible D gene (5 bases). CDR3 DNA: TGTGCCAGCAGCCGGGGGGGACCCTCTGACTATGGCTACACCTTC. Translating it yields CASSRGGPSDYGYTF.